This TCR beta chain was recorded in a study of shared clonotypes between healthy human individuals. Overall study context: The donor group consisted of a couple of women and a few men, aged 18 to 49.

Study-level results: Larger estimated richness was generally seen in naive subsets than in memory subsets.

Donors comprised healthy HIV-negative adults lacking recent acute infections or vaccinations. Germline-derived CDR1 and CDR2 are WSHSY and SAAADI. V was cut by 8 bases and J by 4 bases, with 14 bases left in between. The CDR3 totals 13 residues. Produced via immunoSEQ multiplex PCR; TCRdb's table is partial and in-frame only. Of 2.3 million or so clones detected, about 92% appear once; the ten largest clones hold roughly 0.36%. As to this clone: Its antigen remains unknown.

The chain uses TRBV10-2 and TRBJ1-1, with D unresolved. Specimen: naive CD4+ T cells from PBMCs. Subset meaning: CD45RA+ positively selected. This TCR came from a man aged 18 to 35 in good health. Some clones in this sample may be carry-over from other donors' samples. Written as DNA, the CDR3 is TGCGCCAGCGCCAAAGACATAACCACTGAAGCTTTCTTT. Its protein is CASAKDITTEAFF.